Given below is one TCR beta chain in context. Its antigen is unknown. There are no base qualities to consult, and no much larger clone falls within one base. This sample is drawn from a study of blood T cell dynamics during melanoma immunotherapy (dated by TCRdb to about 2020). Describing the broader study: Patients with metastatic melanoma were treated with first-line pembrolizumab or nivolumab plus ipilimumab as standard of care in the United Kingdom. To identify early correlates of response, the study profiled peripheral T cell receptor repertoires in patients with metastatic melanoma before and after one cycle of checkpoint inhibitor therapy. Consecutive patients formed a training cohort, and a further independent group of patients from the same centre was pooled into an external validation set. Overall results and qualifications from the work: A bifurcated reorganization of the PBMC repertoire at W3, with increased clonality or increased diversity, was observed in patients who later achieved disease control, unlike in progressors. The relatively small sample size was acknowledged as something that could potentially limit how far the results can be generalized. The study was unable to establish whether the T cell clones driving the repertoire changes were melanoma-specific or instead reflected general immune activation.

The time point label, as the study defines it: pre-treatment baseline. Blood samples were collected before treatment (T0) and at week 3 (W3), after the first cycle of checkpoint blockade. Except for a couple of patients with rapid clinical progression, response was assessed 12 weeks after the first infusion by RECIST 1.1; disease control meant complete response, partial response or stable disease. Any patient who had received prior systemic cancer treatment, was on concomitant immunosuppressant therapy or had synchronous other active malignancies was excluded. Bulk PBMC and plasma cell-free DNA were both sequenced for TCR beta so that circulating cells and T cell turnover could be tracked. Lymphoprep and SepMate tubes were used to isolate PBMC from blood, and red cell lysis was then performed. QIAamp DNA Blood Mini kits were used to extract DNA from both PBMC and sorted T cell subsets. A fixed 350 ng of DNA was loaded for every bulk PBMC sample. The immunoSEQ TCRb Assay kit was used according to manufacturer instructions to amplify TCR beta CDR3 sequences from genomic DNA. The KAPA Library Quantification Kit for Illumina platforms was used to quantify pooled libraries by qPCR. Pooled libraries were sequenced on an Illumina NextSeq 500, clustered at about 0.55-1.1 pM. The paper's data handling went like this. Analysis of the TCR data relied on immunoSEQ ANALYZER and the R LymphoSeq package. A rearrangement efficiency score was calculated as productive divided by the sum of productive and non-productive CDR3 sequences. Clonality was measured with the Gini coefficient and diversity with the Renyi index at alpha=1, compared pairwise between timepoints within each patient. In LymphoSeq, clonal relatedness was computed with an edit distance of 3 and repertoire similarity was computed with the Bhattacharyya coefficient. Linear discriminant analysis on week-3 changes in clonality and diversity was built with the R MASS and caret packages to classify response. Sourced from immuneACCESS, this table was stored by TCRdb with only in-frame sequences that have V and J called. A share of the clones is absent; for the studies checked, an unresolved V gene accounts for under half, and the remainder has no known explanation. That table is the source of V, J and clone size, and D and trimming were worked out from the DNA. For this sample the table gives tens of thousands of clones, of which 89% were detected only once. The biggest ten clones account for roughly 1.1% of the sample.

The CDR3 covers 17 residues, taking in both the cysteine and the phenylalanine. Just CDR3 DNA is preserved here, 51 bases in frame from base 1. Based on the germline V gene (reference sequence), the CDR1 and CDR2 sequences are SGHNT and YYREEE. At the junction V is shortened by 3 bases and J by 4 bases; bases outside the gene matches: 8. This sequence originates from a human donor with melanoma. Sequenced here: blood, sampled from a patient treated with checkpoint blockade. The chain uses TRBV5-4 and TRBJ2-6; 9 bases in between match TRBD1. The sequenced DNA is TGTGCCAGCAGCTCCGGGACAGGGTATGGCGGGGCCAACGTCCTGACTTTC. The translation is CASSSGTGYGGANVLTF.